Shown below are 18 T cell receptor beta chains from a single sample sequenced in a study of siplizumab effects on memory and regulatory T cells. Assay: immunoSEQ multiplex PCR; the TCRdb copy retains only in-frame clones and omits some. The sample holds 75,000 to 95,000 clones; 90% are singletons and the top ten take more than 14%. The source material was CD4+ T cells sorted from blood. The receptors were sampled from a human donor in good health.

This chain connects TRBV10-3 to TRBJ2-1; 12 bases agree with TRBD1. After removal of 2 bases from V and 7 bases from J, the junction contained 6 bases not matched to a gene. The germline V gene encodes CDR1 ENHRY and CDR2 SYGVKD. This CDR3 is 16 amino acids long. The CDR3 sequence: CAISERDRGQGNEQFF. CDR3 in DNA: TGTGCCATCAGTGAGCGGGACAGGGGGCAAGGTAATGAGCAGTTCTTC.

As for this clone: At the DNA level, this CDR3 is encoded by other sequences in the same sample as well. The chain has TRBV7-2 and TRBJ2-7; 11 nucleotides match TRBD2. Losses at the gene ends were 1 base for V and 2 bases for J; bases not matched to a gene: 1. Germline V CDR1 and CDR2: SGHTA, FQGNSA. The CDR3 sequence is 15 residues long. The CDR3 coding sequence is TGTGCCAGCAGCTTAGGACTAGCGGGAACCTACGAGCAGTACTTC. Translation: CASSLGLAGTYEQYF.

The chain links TRBV5-1 to TRBJ2-5, with a weak D call TRBD2 (5 bases). V was shortened by 0 bases and J by 5 bases, with 11 bases between the two germline ends. Germline CDR1 is SGHRS and CDR2 is YFSETQ. This CDR3 spans 14 amino acids. The CDR3 nucleotides read TGCGCCAGCAGCTTGGCGGGGATGGGCGAGACCCAGTACTTC. Residues: CASSLAGMGETQYF.

The V call is TRBV15, the J call TRBJ2-4, with 14 positions matching TRBD2. V shed 5 bases, J shed 3 bases, and the junction held 9 bases outside the gene matches. The CDR3 covers 18 residues. Germline lookup yields CDR1 LNHNV and CDR2 YYDKDF (reference sequence). The CDR3 DNA reads as TGTGCCACCAGCCCACGACTAGCGGGAGGGTTGGGCAAAAACATTCAGTACTTC. Translation gives CATSPRLAGGLGKNIQYF.

A few counts support this clone. The chain recombines TRBV28 with TRBJ1-5; D is ambiguous. The CDR3 sequence is 12 residues long. CDR1 is MDHEN, CDR2 SYDVKM, per germline. Trimming took off 6 bases at V and 0 bases at J, with 3 bases between the two ends. CDR3 sequence: CASRDSNQPQHF. The CDR3, as DNA: TGTGCCAGCAGAGATAGCAATCAGCCCCAGCATTTT.

The CDR3 spells CASSIVQGSGYTF. CDR3 nucleotides: TGTGCCAGTAGTATAGTTCAGGGTTCTGGCTACACCTTC. V gene TRBV19 combines with J gene TRBJ1-2, with D perhaps TRBD1 (5 bases). CDR1 is LNHDA, CDR2 SQIVND, per germline (reference sequence). Trimming took 1 base from V and 7 from J, leaving 10 bases between them. The CDR3 has 13 residues.

As regards this clone: This sample also contains other DNA sequences that code for the same CDR3. The CDR3 reads CASSLLGTNEKLFF. The CDR3, as DNA: TGTGCCAGCAGCCTCTTAGGGACTAATGAAAAACTGTTTTTT. The gene calls are TRBV7-2 and TRBJ1-4; D not resolved. V gave up 5 bases and J gave up 2 bases, with 9 bases separating them. The germline V gene has CDR1 SGHTA and CDR2 FQGNSA. This CDR3 contains 14 residues.

The CDR3 DNA is TGTGCCAGCAGCCTTACAGGGATGAACACTGAAGCTTTCTTT. Translation: CASSLTGMNTEAFF. The chain is built from TRBV6-4 and TRBJ1-1, with D perhaps matching TRBD1 (6 bases). CDR1 is MRHNA, CDR2 SNTAGT, per germline. V was clipped by 6 bases and J by 0 bases, with 11 bases between them. The CDR3 runs 14 residues.

The chain recombines TRBV18 with TRBJ1-1, with 9 bases lining up with TRBD1. The J segment lost 2 bases and the V segment lost 3 bases, leaving 4 bases of the junction unmatched. Germline V CDR1 and CDR2: KGHSH, LQKENI. The CDR3 contains 15 residues. This CDR3 reads CASSPRGQGNTEAFF. CDR3 sequence (DNA): TGTGCCAGCTCACCCAGGGGACAGGGTAACACTGAAGCTTTCTTT.

The CDR3 nucleotides are TGTGCTAGTGGTTTGGTAGTGGGGGAGGCTAATGAAAAACTGTTTTTT. Amino acid sequence: CASGLVVGEANEKLFF. This sequence joins TRBV12-5 and TRBJ1-4; perhaps TRBD1 as D (5 bases). Germline V lookup: CDR1 LGHNT, CDR2 FRNRAP. CDR3 length: 16 residues. The ends were cut back, 0 bases at V and 3 bases at J, with 11 bases in the middle. The whole variable domain, filled in from reference TRBV12-5 and TRBJ1-4, reads DARVTQTPRHKVTEMGQEVTMRCQPILGHNTVFWYRQTMMQGLELLAYFRNRAPLDDSGMPKDRFSAEMPDATLATLKIQPSEPRDSAVYFCASGLVVGEANEKLFFGSGTQLSVL.

The chain is built from TRBV14 and TRBJ1-1; the match to TRBD1 covers 9 bases. V gave up 2 bases and J gave up 2 bases; unmatched junction bases: 6. Germline V gene sequence: CDR1 SGHDN, CDR2 FVKESK. The CDR3 is 16 residues long. The CDR3 nucleotides are TGTGCCAGCAGCCAACTAGGACAGGGGAGAAACACTGAAGCTTTCTTT. Translating it yields CASSQLGQGRNTEAFF.

This chain uses TRBV4-1 with TRBJ2-5; D is unresolved. Looked up from germline, CDR1 is MGHRA and CDR2 is YSYEKL. There are 13 residues in the CDR3. The germline V and J ends were trimmed by 1 base and 1 base, with 4 bases remaining between them. The CDR3 here is CASSQGTQETQYF. Here the CDR3 DNA reads TGCGCCAGCAGCCAAGGGACCCAAGAGACCCAGTACTTC.

CDR3 in DNA: TGTGCCTGGAGTTTTTCTGGGGCCAACGTCCTGACTTTC. Translation: CAWSFSGANVLTF. V is TRBV30 and J is TRBJ2-6; D ambiguous. The CDR3 loop spans 13 amino acids. Deletions cut 2 bases from V and 1 base from J, with 3 bases between. Germline CDR1 and CDR2: GTSNPN and SVGIG (reference sequence).

This clone appeared a single time. This chain uses TRBV6-4 with TRBJ1-2; 8 bases are shared with TRBD1. V lost 9 bases and J lost 3; bases outside the gene matches: 12. The CDR3 sequence is 15 residues long. Germline CDR1 is MRHNA and CDR2 is SNTAGT. CDR3 sequence (DNA): TGTGCCAGAAGGCAGGGGGCAGGGAGCGACTATGGCTACACCTTC. Protein: CARRQGAGSDYGYTF.

The J gene is TRBJ1-1, the V gene TRBV27; 10 bases map to TRBD1. CDR3 length equals 16 residues. The trim removed 6 bases at V and 3 bases at J, leaving 10 bases unmatched. Per the germline V gene, CDR1 is MNHEY and CDR2 is SMNVEV (reference sequence). CDR3 DNA: TGTGCCAGCAGCCCCGGGACAGGGGTTTGGGACACTGAAGCTTTCTTT. Protein product: CASSPGTGVWDTEAFF.

V gene TRBV19 combines with J gene TRBJ1-2; no clear D gene. Trimming removed 3 bases from V and 3 bases from J, with 5 bases in between. Germline loops: CDR1 LNHDA, CDR2 SQIVND (reference sequence). CDR3 length equals 12 residues. The DNA of the CDR3 is TGTGCCAGTAGTATTATGGACTATGGCTACACCTTC. Translated, it gives CASSIMDYGYTF. Supplemented by reference TRBV19 and TRBJ1-2, the full variable domain reads DGGITQSPKYLFRKEGQNVTLSCEQNLNHDAMYWYRQDPGQGLRLIYYSQIVNDFQKGDIAEGYSVSREKKESFPLTVTSAQKNPTAFYLCASSIMDYGYTFGSGTRLTVV.

V gene TRBV5-1 combines with J gene TRBJ2-5; 13 nucleotides match TRBD2. V shed 2 bases, J shed 4 bases, and the junction held 8 bases outside the gene matches. The CDR3 is made up of 17 amino acids. Germline loops: CDR1 SGHRS, CDR2 YFSETQ. CDR3 sequence reads: CASSFSGLAGVGETQYF. The CDR3, as DNA: TGCGCCAGCAGCTTCAGCGGACTAGCGGGAGTTGGAGAGACCCAGTACTTC.

The V gene is TRBV6-1, the J gene TRBJ2-3; the D call may be TRBD1 or TRBD2 (6 bases each). V lost 7 bases and J lost 6, with 14 bases in between. The CDR3 has 13 residues. Germline V lookup: CDR1 MNHNS, CDR2 SASEGT. The CDR3 DNA reads TGTGCCAGCATCCGTAGGGGGAGGGATACGCAGTATTTT. Its protein product is CASIRRGRDTQYF.